These T cell receptor beta chains were read from a single sample in a study of OX40 agonist ivuxolimab in advanced cancers. Data came from immunoSEQ multiplex PCR; TCRdb stores just in-frame clones and leaves some out. The table shows 75,000 to 100,000 clones, with approximately 84% occurring only once. This specimen was CD4+ or CD8+ T cells sorted from blood, taken in a trial of the OX40 agonist ivuxolimab. The source is an adult with an advanced solid tumor such as melanoma, head and neck, liver or kidney cancer. Each CDR3 is given with its conserved first and last residue. Each record gives: V gene, J gene, CDR3 protein.

>TRBV5-8|TRBJ2-7
CASWEITYEQYF
>TRBV7-6|TRBJ2-1
CASSDTRERHNEQFF
>TRBV9|TRBJ2-7
CASSAGGLAREQYF
>TRBV7-3|TRBJ2-1
CASSRTNADSEQFF
>TRBV5-1|TRBJ1-1
CASSLHQRGTEAFF
>TRBV7-2|TRBJ1-3
CASSPDRWTWSGNTIYF
>TRBV6-5|TRBJ2-7
CASSFLGAPQYF
>TRBV6-1|TRBJ2-7
CATRTGQVYEQYF
>TRBV6-1|TRBJ2-5
CASSVVNQETQYF
>TRBV7-9|TRBJ2-2
CASTRLAAGGSFTGELFF
>TRBV30|TRBJ2-1
CAWIGISGGESYNEQFF
>TRBV20-1|TRBJ2-1
CSARLNEQFF
>TRBV7-6|TRBJ2-1
CASSLTAGEFYNEQFF
>TRBV18|TRBJ1-2
CASSRDRANGYTF
>TRBV29-1|TRBJ1-2
CSVEGGTLDSVYTF
>TRBV19|TRBJ2-1
CASSSSHLGRHEQFF
>TRBV11-2|TRBJ1-1
CASSLDRTAEAFF
>TRBV6-6|TRBJ1-2
CASSDRDSYGYTF
>TRBV6-5|TRBJ1-5
CASSPDRGRSQPQHF
>TRBV19|TRBJ1-5
CASSMFALQPQHF
>TRBV27|NA
CASSLSTDSYEQYF
>TRBV27|TRBJ1-5
CASSERGGQPQHF
>TRBV4-1|TRBJ2-7
CASSQGSSGRYYEQYF
>TRBV9|TRBJ2-7
CASSVEGGGSYEQYF
>TRBV13|TRBJ2-7
CASSTGTGKMHEQYF
>TRBV4-1|TRBJ1-2
CASSQERHSFNYGYTF
>TRBV30|TRBJ2-7
CAWSVRRSLEQYF
>TRBV30|TRBJ1-2
CAWSRSYGYTF